This TCR beta chain was identified in a study of cytomegalovirus exposure and HLA in healthy donors. Some clones are missing from TCRdb's copy, which holds only in-frame ones; the method was immunoSEQ multiplex PCR. The sample yields about 240,000 clones, approximately 86% seen once. The CDR3 is made up of 15 amino acids. In germline, CDR1 is SGHRS, CDR2 YFSETQ. V was clipped by 5 bases and J by 5 bases, with 19 bases between them. What was sequenced was PBMCs. This chain connects TRBV5-1 to TRBJ2-5, with TRBD2 as a possible D gene (5 bases). This receptor was obtained from a woman in her twenties or thirties in good health and CMV-seropositive. This chain's CDR3 is CASRPRTGDGETQYF. The DNA for the CDR3 is TGCGCCAGCAGGCCCCGGACTGGTGATGGGGAGACCCAGTACTTC.